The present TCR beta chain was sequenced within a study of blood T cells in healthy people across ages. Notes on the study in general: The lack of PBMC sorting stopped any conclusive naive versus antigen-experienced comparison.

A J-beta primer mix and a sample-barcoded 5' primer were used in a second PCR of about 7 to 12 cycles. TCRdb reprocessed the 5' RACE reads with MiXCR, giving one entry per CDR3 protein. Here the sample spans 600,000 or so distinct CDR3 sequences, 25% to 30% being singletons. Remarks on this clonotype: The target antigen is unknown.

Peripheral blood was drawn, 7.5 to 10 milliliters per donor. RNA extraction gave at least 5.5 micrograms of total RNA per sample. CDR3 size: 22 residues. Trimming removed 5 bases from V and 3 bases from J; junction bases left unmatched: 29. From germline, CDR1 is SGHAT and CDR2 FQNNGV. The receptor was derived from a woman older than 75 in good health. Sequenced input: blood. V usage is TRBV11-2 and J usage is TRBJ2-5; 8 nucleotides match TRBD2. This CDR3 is CASSTQGPRGLAGPSLKETQYF. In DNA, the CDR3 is TGTGCCAGCAGCACCCAGGGCCCTCGTGGGCTAGCGGGCCCTAGTTTGAAAGAGACCCAGTACTTC. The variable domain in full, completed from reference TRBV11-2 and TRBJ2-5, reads EAGVAQSPRYKIIEKRQSVAFWCNPISGHATLYWYQQILGQGPKLLIQFQNNGVVDDSQLPKDRFSAERLKGVDSTLKIQPAKLEDSAVYLCASSTQGPRGLAGPSLKETQYFGPGTRLLVL.